This passage covers 9 T cell receptor beta chains from one sample sequenced in a study of cytomegalovirus exposure and HLA in healthy donors. The PCR was carried out with 60 Vbeta primers and 13 Jbeta primers. Using immunoSEQ multiplex PCR, the repertoire was profiled, and TCRdb retains in-frame clones only, with some absent. The data hold about 100,000 clones, with 78% observed a single time. Specimen: PBMCs. The origin of the receptors is an older woman in good health and CMV-seronegative.

V is TRBV28 and J is TRBJ2-5, with TRBD2 matching 9 bases. This CDR3 is 14 amino acids long. The trim removed 6 bases at V and 4 bases at J, leaving 6 bases unmatched. Per the germline V gene, CDR1 is MDHEN and CDR2 is SYDVKM. The CDR3 is CASSQAGGVETQYF. The CDR3 DNA follows: TGTGCCAGCAGCCAAGCGGGAGGCGTAGAGACCCAGTACTTC.

The chain couples TRBV10-2 to TRBJ2-1; 8 nucleotides match TRBD1. V lost 8 bases, J lost 6 bases, and 3 bases stayed unmatched. This CDR3 has 12 amino acids. Germline-derived CDR1 and CDR2 are WSHSY and SAAADI. The CDR3 coding sequence is TGCGCCAGCCGGACAGGGCTCAATGAGCAGTTCTTC. Protein product: CASRTGLNEQFF.

V and J are TRBV25-1 and TRBJ2-7; 8 bases are shared with TRBD1. V was pared by 3 bases and J by 5 bases, with 6 bases of the junction left unmatched. The CDR3 is made up of 14 amino acids. Germline V gene sequence: CDR1 MGHDK, CDR2 SYGVNS. The CDR3 loop is CASSEFQGANEQYF. In DNA form, the CDR3 reads TGTGCCAGCAGTGAGTTCCAGGGGGCCAACGAGCAGTACTTC.

This clone has a single count. The chain employs TRBV29-1 and TRBJ2-3; TRBD2 matches at 10 bases. This CDR3 contains 20 residues. Per the germline V gene, CDR1 is SQVTM and CDR2 is ANQGSEA. Unmatched junction bases numbered 15, after V lost 0 bases and J lost 0 bases. The CDR3 loop reads CSVEDQIHPGLALSTDTQYF. Here the CDR3 DNA reads TGCAGCGTTGAAGATCAGATTCATCCGGGACTAGCGTTGAGCACAGATACGCAGTATTTT.

The rearrangement links TRBV10-2 to TRBJ1-5; D is ambiguous. This CDR3 is built from 15 residues. Between the trimmed V and J ends, which lost 2 bases and 2 bases, there was a span of 10 bases. Germline-derived CDR1 and CDR2 are WSHSY and SAAADI. The CDR3 reads CASSENGLGNQPQHF. The CDR3 DNA sequence: TGCGCCAGCAGTGAGAACGGGTTGGGCAATCAGCCCCAGCATTTT.

This chain joins TRBV6-5 and TRBJ2-7; D not certain. CDR1 MNHEY and CDR2 SVGAGI come from the germline V gene. The CDR3 has 13 amino acids. V lost 6 bases, J lost 7 bases, and 16 bases lay in between. CDR3 region: CASRRIERFEQYF. DNA for the CDR3: TGTGCCAGCAGACGCATAGAACGGTTTGAGCAGTACTTC.

The chain is built from TRBV5-1 and TRBJ2-1, with 7 bases aligning to TRBD2. This CDR3 is built from 15 residues. The germline V gene has CDR1 SGHRS and CDR2 YFSETQ. V shed 3 bases, J shed 3 bases, and the junction held 6 bases outside the gene matches. Written as DNA, the CDR3 is TGCGCCAGCAGCTCCTCTAGCGGCGTCTACAATGAGCAGTTCTTC. It encodes CASSSSSGVYNEQFF.

The gene calls are TRBV9 and TRBJ1-2; TRBD1 aligns across 9 bases. Losses at the gene ends were 3 bases for V and 7 bases for J; bases not matched to a gene: 4. The CDR3 contains 13 residues. The germline gives CDR1 SGDLS, CDR2 YYNGEE. CDR3 sequence reads: CASSAGQGFGYTF. The CDR3 region has the DNA TGTGCCAGCAGCGCGGGACAGGGATTTGGCTACACCTTC. Together with reference TRBV9 and TRBJ1-2, the CDR3 gives the full variable domain: DSGVTQTPKHLITATGQRVTLRCSPRSGDLSVYWYQQSLDQGLQFLIQYYNGEERAKGNILERFSAQQFPDLHSELNLSSLELGDSALYFCASSAGQGFGYTFGSGTRLTVV.

This rearrangement joins TRBV20-1 to TRBJ1-2; D unclear. CDR3 size: 11 residues. Deletions cut 6 bases from V and 8 bases from J, with 13 bases between. Looked up from germline, CDR1 is DFQATT and CDR2 is SNEGSKA (reference sequence). This chain's CDR3 is CSAKGVEGYTF. The CDR3 region has the DNA TGCAGTGCCAAGGGAGTAGAGGGCTACACCTTC.